Below are 30 T cell receptor beta chains sequenced from a single sample in a study of blood T cell repertoires in COVID-19. This table comes from immunoSEQ multiplex PCR, and its TCRdb copy is limited to in-frame clones, with some not included. The table records about 240,000 clones, around 82% of them present only once. The sequenced material came from PBMCs or T cells enriched from blood (not recorded which). All receptors derive from a woman aged 40 to 55 who had been exposed to COVID-19.

The rearrangement uses TRBV29-1 and TRBJ2-1; a weak D match, TRBD1 (5 bases). The CDR3 length is 14 residues. Trimming took 7 bases from V and 3 from J, leaving 16 bases between them. The V gene's germline CDR1 is SQVTM and CDR2 ANQGSEA. For the CDR3, the DNA is TGCAGCGCCCCCCACGCGGACATCTACAATGAGCAGTTCTTC. It translates to CSAPHADIYNEQFF.

The chain combines TRBV6-6 with TRBJ1-1; no reliable D call. Germline V gene data show CDR1 as MNHNY and CDR2 as SVGAGI (reference sequence). V was clipped by 5 bases and J by 1 base, with 8 bases between them. The CDR3 contains 13 residues. Written as DNA, the CDR3 is TGTGCCAGCAGTCTTCCAGGGAACACTGAAGCTTTCTTT. This gives the protein CASSLPGNTEAFF.

The genes are TRBV5-1 and TRBJ2-7; TRBD1 matches 8 bases. The length of the CDR3 is 14 residues. Trimming took 4 bases from V and 5 from J; bases not matched to a gene: 8. CDR1 is SGHRS and CDR2 is YFSETQ in the germline V gene. CDR3 sequence: CASSGGQGVDEQYF. The CDR3 nucleotides read TGCGCCAGCAGCGGTGGACAGGGAGTTGACGAGCAGTACTTC.

The chain carries TRBV7-6 and TRBJ1-4; 7 positions match TRBD1. The CDR3 has 16 residues. V shed 6 bases and J 0 bases; nucleotides not matched to a gene: 7. In germline, CDR1 is SGHVS, CDR2 FNYEAQ. The CDR3 nucleotides read TGTGCCAGCAGTCGGGGACAGCTCGCAACTAATGAAAAACTGTTTTTT. Translation: CASSRGQLATNEKLFF. The full variable domain, in which reference TRBV7-6 and TRBJ1-4 provide the parts outside the CDR3, is GAGVSQSPRYKVTKRGQDVALRCDPISGHVSLYWYRQALGQGPEFLTYFNYEAQQDKSGLPNDRFSAERPEGSISTLTIQRTEQRDSAMYRCASSRGQLATNEKLFFGSGTQLSVL.

The chain couples TRBV28 to TRBJ1-5; D not certain. The germline V and J ends were trimmed by 6 bases and 2 bases, with 2 bases remaining between them. The CDR3 spans 11 residues. Germline assignment: CDR1 MDHEN and CDR2 SYDVKM. CDR3 nucleotides: TGTGCCAGCAGCGGCAATCAGCCCCAGCATTTT. Translating gives CASSGNQPQHF. Complete variable domain (other parts from reference TRBV28 and TRBJ1-5): DVKVTQSSRYLVKRTGEKVFLECVQDMDHENMFWYRQDPGLGLRLIYFSYDVKMKEKGDIPEGYSVSREKKERFSLILESASTNQTSMYLCASSGNQPQHFGDGTRLSIL.

DNA for the CDR3: TGCGCCAGCAGCCAAGCCTCTATTACAGGGGAGAACAGGGAGCTGTTTTTT. This sequence encodes CASSQASITGENRELFF. The chain links TRBV4-3 to TRBJ2-2, with 7 positions matching TRBD1. CDR1 and CDR2 from the germline V gene are LGHNA and YSLEER. The CDR3 sequence is 17 residues long. With V trimmed by 1 base and J by 9 bases, 14 bases remained unmatched.

The chain employs TRBV27 and TRBJ1-1, with TRBD1 identical over 9 bases. This CDR3 region has 13 residues. CDR1 and CDR2 from the germline V gene are MNHEY and SMNVEV (reference sequence). The V segment lost 6 bases and the J segment 5 bases; nucleotides outside the gene matches: 4. The CDR3 DNA reads TGTGCCAGCAGCCCGGACAGGGGAACTGAAGCTTTCTTT. The encoded protein is CASSPDRGTEAFF.

The V and J genes are TRBV2 and TRBJ1-4; 8 bases map to TRBD1. There are 13 residues in the CDR3. Germline trimming cut 7 bases from V and 4 bases from J; bases unmatched to any gene: 2. CDR1 is SNHLY, CDR2 FYNNEI, per germline. In nucleotides, the CDR3 is TGTGCCAGCACCAGGGGGCGTAATGAAAAACTGTTTTTT. Translation gives CASTRGRNEKLFF.

This chain joins TRBV7-8 and TRBJ1-6; D is possibly TRBD1 (5 bases). Trimming shortened V by 1 base and J by 10 bases, and 17 bases separated the two germline ends. Germline CDR1 reads SGHVS; CDR2 reads FQNEAQ. The CDR3 spans 16 residues. The CDR3 coding sequence is TGTGCCAGCAGCTTAGTTGACGTAGGGGTAGGATCACCCCTCCACTTT. Amino acid sequence: CASSLVDVGVGSPLHF. The whole variable domain, remainder taken from reference TRBV7-8 and TRBJ1-6, is GAGVSQSPRYKVAKRGQDVALRCDPISGHVSLFWYQQALGQGPEFLTYFQNEAQLDKSGLPSDRFFAERPEGSVSTLKIQRTQQEDSAVYLCASSLVDVGVGSPLHFGNGTRLTVT.

The chain's CDR3 is CASSQKDRTNQPQHF. DNA for the CDR3: TGCGCCAGCAGTCAGAAGGACAGGACCAATCAGCCCCAGCATTTT. This chain uses TRBV23-1 with TRBJ1-5; 7 bases match TRBD1. TRBV23-1 is classed as an ORF, of uncertain function. V was clipped by 3 bases and J by 3 bases; unmatched bases: 5. This CDR3 has 15 amino acids.

V usage is TRBV3-1 (or the pseudogene TRBV3-2) and J usage is TRBJ1-6; 7 positions match TRBD1. Trimming took 3 bases from V and 4 from J; bases not matched to a gene: 9. Germline V gene data show CDR1 as LGHDT and CDR2 as YNNKEL (reference sequence). The CDR3 runs to 17 residues. The CDR3 loop is CASSQALGTDYNSPLHF. The DNA of the CDR3 is TGTGCCAGCAGCCAGGCCCTCGGGACAGATTATAATTCACCCCTCCACTTT.

A few counts support this clone. The chain is built from TRBV5-1 and TRBJ2-2; 8 bases fit TRBD1. J was trimmed by 3 bases and V by 4 bases; bases with no gene match: 2. Germline CDR1 and CDR2: SGHRS and YFSETQ. This CDR3 is built from 14 residues. The CDR3 bases are TGCGCCAGCAGCCCGGGACAGGACACCGGGGAGCTGTTTTTT. This codes for CASSPGQDTGELFF.

In this sample, this clone turned up once. The gene calls are TRBV3-1 (or the pseudogene TRBV3-2) and TRBJ2-3, with a possible D match to TRBD2 (5 bases). Germline lookup yields CDR1 LGHDT and CDR2 YNNKEL (reference sequence). The CDR3 spans 16 residues. V was trimmed by 5 bases and J by 1 base, leaving 16 bases between them. The CDR3 DNA reads TGTGCCAGCAGCGTAGGACTTCTCCCCGGCACAGATACGCAGTATTTT. This sequence encodes CASSVGLLPGTDTQYF.

This chain uses TRBV7-2 with TRBJ2-4, with 9 bases that match TRBD2. This CDR3 is 16 amino acids long. The ends lost 1 base at V and 3 bases at J; junction bases unmatched: 4. Germline V CDR1 and CDR2: SGHTA, FQGNSA. The CDR3 region has the DNA TGTGCCAGCAGCTTAGTAGCGGGGGTCGGCAAAAACATTCAGTACTTC. Protein product: CASSLVAGVGKNIQYF.

The CDR3: CASSQVDRGETQYF. CDR3 bases: TGCGCCAGCAGCCAAGTAGACAGGGGGGAGACCCAGTACTTC. The rearrangement joins TRBV4-1 to TRBJ2-5; TRBD1 matches 9 bases. V dropped 1 base and J dropped 5; count of bases not matched to a gene: 2. This CDR3 spans 14 amino acids. Germline CDR1 MGHRA, CDR2 YSYEKL.

The chain couples TRBV4-1 to TRBJ2-3; D remains unclear. Per the germline V gene, CDR1 is MGHRA and CDR2 is YSYEKL. V shed 0 bases and J shed 5 bases, with 6 bases lying between them. The CDR3 contains 13 residues. The CDR3 DNA sequence: TGCGCCAGCAGCCAAGAAGTGAGAGATACGCAGTATTTT. Its translation: CASSQEVRDTQYF.

V gene TRBV18 combines with J gene TRBJ1-6; no reliable D call. CDR1 and CDR2 (germline): KGHSH, LQKENI. Trimming cost V 4 bases and J 5 bases, with 6 bases left between them. This CDR3 spans 13 amino acids. The CDR3 is CASSQIDNSPLHF. CDR3 DNA: TGTGCCAGCTCACAAATCGATAATTCACCCCTCCACTTT. Using reference TRBV18 and TRBJ1-6 for the parts outside the CDR3, the full variable domain is NAGVMQNPRHLVRRRGQEARLRCSPMKGHSHVYWYRQLPEEGLKFMVYLQKENIIDESGMPKERFSAEFPKEGPSILRIQQVVRGDSAAYFCASSQIDNSPLHFGNGTRLTVT.

This chain uses TRBV5-8 with TRBJ2-7; 10 bases map to TRBD1. The CDR3 spans 15 residues. V trimming: 2 bases; J trimming: 5 bases; junction bases outside the gene matches: 7. Germline assignment: CDR1 SGHTS and CDR2 YDEGEE. CDR3 sequence reads: CASSLPGTGVHEQYF. CDR3 coding DNA: TGTGCCAGCAGCTTACCCGGGACAGGGGTCCACGAGCAGTACTTC.

The J gene is TRBJ1-1, the V gene TRBV2; unclear D gene. Germline CDR1 reads SNHLY; CDR2 reads FYNNEI. V was cut by 5 bases and J by 4 bases, with 11 bases left in between. CDR3 length equals 13 residues. CDR3: CASSPHDSTEAFF. The DNA for the CDR3 is TGTGCCAGCAGTCCCCATGATAGCACTGAAGCTTTCTTT.

The chain carries TRBV9 and TRBJ1-5; D gene unclear. Germline assignment: CDR1 SGDLS and CDR2 YYNGEE. With 4 bases removed from V and 4 bases from J, the gap between germline ends came to 18 bases. This CDR3 region has 16 residues. As DNA, the CDR3 is TGTGCCAGCAGCCCCCCTTCCGGGGTTTCAAATCAGCCCCAGCATTTT. Encoded protein: CASSPPSGVSNQPQHF.

The rearrangement uses TRBV15 and TRBJ1-2; 11 bases line up with TRBD1. CDR1 is LNHNV and CDR2 is YYDKDF in the germline V gene (reference sequence). The length of the CDR3 is 17 residues. Trimming removed 5 bases from V and 4 bases from J; junction bases left unmatched: 12. CDR3 nucleotide sequence: TGTGCCACCAGCGGACCGGGACAGGGGGAAGGGCGCTATGGCTACACCTTC. This gives the protein CATSGPGQGEGRYGYTF.

This clone came up a few times. V usage is TRBV28 and J usage is TRBJ1-2; 7 bases map to TRBD1. CDR3 length: 14 residues. J lost 4 bases, V lost 8 bases, and 10 bases had no gene match. The germline CDR1 and CDR2 sequences are MDHEN and SYDVKM. CDR3 sequence reads: CASSGGGGGYGYTF. CDR3 nucleotides: TGTGCCAGCTCGGGCGGAGGGGGCGGCTATGGCTACACCTTC.

CDR3 coding DNA: TGTGCCAGCAGTCAACGACAGGACGCAGCCAAAAACATTCAGTACTTC. Translation gives CASSQRQDAAKNIQYF. The chain employs TRBV5-6 and TRBJ2-4; D might be TRBD1 (6 bases). The germline V gene has CDR1 SGHDT and CDR2 YYEEEE. Trimming shortened V by 5 bases and J by 0 bases, and 15 bases separated the two germline ends. CDR3 size: 16 residues. Full variable domain (outside the CDR3, taken from reference TRBV5-6 and TRBJ2-4): DAGVTQSPTHLIKTRGQQVTLRCSPKSGHDTVSWYQQALGQGPQFIFQYYEEEERQRGNFPDRFSGHQFPNYSSELNVNALLLGDSALYLCASSQRQDAAKNIQYFGAGTRLSVL.

This rearrangement joins TRBV3-1 (or the pseudogene TRBV3-2) to TRBJ1-1, with D hard to call. V lost 4 bases to trimming and J lost 1 base, with 19 bases between them. Germline V gene lookup returns CDR1 LGHDT and CDR2 YNNKEL (reference sequence). CDR3 length: 17 residues. The CDR3 sequence is CASSPPLGSGRNTEAFF. In DNA, the CDR3 is TGTGCCAGCAGCCCTCCCTTGGGCAGTGGTAGGAACACTGAAGCTTTCTTT.

J is TRBJ1-1 and V is TRBV9; 8 bases agree with TRBD1. CDR3 length: 15 amino acids. V lost 1 base to trimming and J lost 1 base; unmatched junction nucleotides: 3. Looked up from germline, CDR1 is SGDLS and CDR2 is YYNGEE. The CDR3 nucleotides read TGTGCCAGCAGCGTAATTGACAGGGGGAACACTGAAGCTTTCTTT. This encodes CASSVIDRGNTEAFF. The variable domain in full, completed from reference TRBV9 and TRBJ1-1, reads DSGVTQTPKHLITATGQRVTLRCSPRSGDLSVYWYQQSLDQGLQFLIQYYNGEERAKGNILERFSAQQFPDLHSELNLSSLELGDSALYFCASSVIDRGNTEAFFGQGTRLTVV.

This clone was recorded only once. The chain is built from TRBV6-2 or TRBV6-3 and TRBJ2-7, with D possibly matching TRBD1 (5 bases). In germline, CDR1 is MNHEY, CDR2 SVGEGT. The CDR3 has 14 residues. Trimming took 5 bases from V and 2 from J, leaving 13 bases between them. CDR3 residues: CASSRGGSAYEQYF. The DNA of the CDR3 is TGTGCCAGCAGTAGGGGCGGCAGCGCCTACGAGCAGTACTTC.

This clone came up once. V and J are TRBV6-5 and TRBJ1-1; D not certain. Germline CDR1 is MNHEY and CDR2 is SVGAGI. CDR3 length: 13 residues. With 4 bases removed from V and 0 bases from J, the gap between germline ends came to 6 bases. The CDR3 sequence: CASSLALNTEAFF. CDR3 sequence (DNA): TGTGCCAGCAGTTTGGCCTTGAACACTGAAGCTTTCTTT.

The rearrangement uses TRBV5-4 and TRBJ2-3; 8 bases match TRBD2. CDR1 is SGHNT, CDR2 YYREEE, per germline (reference sequence). The CDR3 extends over 15 amino acids. The junction had 5 bases not matched to a gene; V was cut back by 4 bases and J by 1 base. CDR3 DNA sequence: TGTGCCAGCAGCCCCCGGACTAGCCGCACAGATACGCAGTATTTT. Protein: CASSPRTSRTDTQYF.

The rearrangement uses TRBV5-1 and TRBJ1-1, with TRBD1 matching over 10 bases. V gave up 6 bases and J gave up 5 bases; unmatched junction bases: 28. CDR1 SGHRS and CDR2 YFSETQ come from the germline V gene. The CDR3 has 21 amino acids. The CDR3 spells CASTQYRFGSRSRDRGTEAFF. CDR3 sequence (DNA): TGCGCCAGCACCCAATATAGATTTGGGAGTCGAAGCCGGGACAGGGGAACTGAAGCTTTCTTT.

This clone was observed a single time. J is TRBJ1-2 and V is TRBV9; 7 nucleotides align to TRBD1. The V and J ends lost 4 bases and 0 bases, in that order; junction bases with no gene match: 3. CDR3 length: 14 amino acids. Germline V lookup: CDR1 SGDLS, CDR2 YYNGEE. CDR3 region: CASSPGQSNYGYTF. In DNA form, the CDR3 reads TGTGCCAGCAGCCCGGGACAGTCTAACTATGGCTACACCTTC.